This is a list of T cell receptor beta chains from one sample in a study of cytomegalovirus exposure and HLA in healthy donors. Only in-frame clones appear in the TCRdb table, and some are missing; sequencing was by immunoSEQ multiplex PCR. Here the sample spans a few hundred thousand clones, roughly 90% being singletons. Source material: PBMCs. Receptors originate from a woman younger than 35 in good health and CMV-seronegative. The CDR3 runs from the conserved cysteine through the conserved F or W. Fields, in order: CDR3 length, clone size, D gene, V gene, J gene, CDR3 DNA, CDR3 protein. The D gene is left open where the match is weak. Clone size is given for some rows only: seen once, a few or many times, or a class if the clone is expanded.

CDR3 length: 15; clone size: NA; D gene: NA; V gene: TRBV28; J gene: TRBJ1-5; CDR3 DNA: TGTGCCAGCAGTTCACCCGACAGCAGGAATCAGCCCCAGCATTTT; CDR3 protein: CASSSPDSRNQPQHF
CDR3 length: 14; clone size: NA; D gene: NA; V gene: TRBV11-2; J gene: TRBJ2-1; CDR3 DNA: TGTGCCAGCAGCCCGACGGGACTCCTCAATGAGCAGTTCTTC; CDR3 protein: CASSPTGLLNEQFF
CDR3 length: 13; clone size: NA; D gene: TRBD1; V gene: TRBV6-1; J gene: TRBJ1-1; CDR3 DNA: TGTGCCAGCAGTGAACCAACAGGGGTCGAAGCTTTCTTT; CDR3 protein: CASSEPTGVEAFF
CDR3 length: 15; clone size: NA; D gene: NA; V gene: TRBV28; J gene: TRBJ2-7; CDR3 DNA: TGTGCCAGCAGTCCAGGACAGTGGGAACAATACGAGCAGTACTTC; CDR3 protein: CASSPGQWEQYEQYF
CDR3 length: 16; clone size: NA; D gene: NA; V gene: TRBV9; J gene: TRBJ1-3; CDR3 DNA: TGTGCCAGCAGCGCTTACAGCCGTCCCTCTGGAAACACCATATATTTT; CDR3 protein: CASSAYSRPSGNTIYF
CDR3 length: 15; clone size: NA; D gene: TRBD2; V gene: TRBV6-1; J gene: TRBJ2-3; CDR3 DNA: TGTGCCAGCAGTGACCAGCGGGGGGGGACAGATACGCAGTATTTT; CDR3 protein: CASSDQRGGTDTQYF
CDR3 length: 16; clone size: NA; D gene: TRBD2; V gene: TRBV4-2; J gene: TRBJ2-7; CDR3 DNA: TGTGCCAGCAGCCAAGATCGTCGCGGACTAGCTCTCGAGCAGTACTTC; CDR3 protein: CASSQDRRGLALEQYF
CDR3 length: 15; clone size: once; D gene: NA; V gene: TRBV5-4; J gene: TRBJ2-7; CDR3 DNA: TGTGCCAGCAGCTTGGGTTCGGACAACACCTACGAGCAGTACTTC; CDR3 protein: CASSLGSDNTYEQYF
CDR3 length: 16; clone size: NA; D gene: NA; V gene: TRBV27; J gene: TRBJ1-2; CDR3 DNA: TGTGCCAGCAGTTTAAACAGGGACTACCTAACGGACGGCTACACCTTC; CDR3 protein: CASSLNRDYLTDGYTF
CDR3 length: 16; clone size: NA; D gene: NA; V gene: TRBV28; J gene: TRBJ1-1; CDR3 DNA: TGTGCCAGCAGTTTAGTCTGGCGCGGGCAGGGGTCTGAAGCTTTCTTT; CDR3 protein: CASSLVWRGQGSEAFF
CDR3 length: 13; clone size: NA; D gene: NA; V gene: TRBV13; J gene: TRBJ2-5; CDR3 DNA: TGTGCCAGCAGCTTAGATGGAGGAGAGACCCAGTACTTC; CDR3 protein: CASSLDGGETQYF
CDR3 length: 15; clone size: NA; D gene: NA; V gene: TRBV4-1; J gene: TRBJ1-3; CDR3 DNA: TGCGCCAGCAGCCAGGCAGCGGTCTCTGGAAACACCATATATTTT; CDR3 protein: CASSQAAVSGNTIYF
CDR3 length: 15; clone size: NA; D gene: NA; V gene: TRBV28; J gene: TRBJ1-5; CDR3 DNA: TGTGCCAGCAGATCTACAGGGTTCGGGGATCAGCCCCAGCATTTT; CDR3 protein: CASRSTGFGDQPQHF
CDR3 length: 14; clone size: NA; D gene: TRBD1; V gene: TRBV6-5; J gene: TRBJ2-7; CDR3 DNA: TGTGCCAGCAGTTACTCCGGGGACAGCTACGAGCAGTACTTC; CDR3 protein: CASSYSGDSYEQYF
CDR3 length: 14; clone size: NA; D gene: TRBD1; V gene: TRBV5-1; J gene: TRBJ1-2; CDR3 DNA: TGCGCCAGCAGCAGACAGGACAGGGACTATGGCTACACCTTC; CDR3 protein: CASSRQDRDYGYTF
CDR3 length: 17; clone size: NA; D gene: TRBD1; V gene: TRBV4-3; J gene: TRBJ1-6; CDR3 DNA: TGCGCCAGCAGCCAGTGGACAGGGAGCTCCTATAATTCACCCCTCCACTTT; CDR3 protein: CASSQWTGSSYNSPLHF
CDR3 length: 12; clone size: NA; D gene: NA; V gene: TRBV28; J gene: TRBJ1-6; CDR3 DNA: TGTGCCAGCAGTTTGGAGAATTCACCCCTCCACTTT; CDR3 protein: CASSLENSPLHF
CDR3 length: 15; clone size: NA; D gene: TRBD1; V gene: TRBV27; J gene: TRBJ1-6; CDR3 DNA: TGTGCCAGCAGTTTATTGGACAGGGGCAGATCACCCCTCCACTTT; CDR3 protein: CASSLLDRGRSPLHF
CDR3 length: 13; clone size: NA; D gene: NA; V gene: TRBV5-6; J gene: TRBJ1-4; CDR3 DNA: TGTGCCAGCAGCCCGGGAGAGAGTGAAAAACTGTTTTTT; CDR3 protein: CASSPGESEKLFF
CDR3 length: 16; clone size: NA; D gene: NA; V gene: TRBV7-9; J gene: TRBJ1-4; CDR3 DNA: TGTGCCAGCAGCTCGCGGGACTTCTCAACTAATGAAAAACTGTTTTTT; CDR3 protein: CASSSRDFSTNEKLFF
CDR3 length: 13; clone size: NA; D gene: NA; V gene: TRBV27; J gene: TRBJ2-7; CDR3 DNA: TGTGCCAGCAGTTTATTACAAGACTCCGAGCAGTACTTC; CDR3 protein: CASSLLQDSEQYF
CDR3 length: 14; clone size: NA; D gene: NA; V gene: TRBV6-1; J gene: TRBJ1-5; CDR3 DNA: TGTGCCAGCAGTGAAGCGGGCCCAGGGCAGCCCCAGCATTTT; CDR3 protein: CASSEAGPGQPQHF
CDR3 length: 14; clone size: NA; D gene: TRBD1; V gene: TRBV9; J gene: TRBJ2-3; CDR3 DNA: TGTGCCAGCAGCGTAGTAGGGGGCGGCGATACGCAGTATTTT; CDR3 protein: CASSVVGGGDTQYF
CDR3 length: 12; clone size: NA; D gene: NA; V gene: TRBV5-1; J gene: TRBJ1-4; CDR3 DNA: TGCGCCAGCAGCTTGTTGGGGGCAAAACTGTTTTTT; CDR3 protein: CASSLLGAKLFF
CDR3 length: 14; clone size: NA; D gene: NA; V gene: TRBV2; J gene: TRBJ1-1; CDR3 DNA: TGTGCCAGCAGTGAACTTCCCGTGAACACTGAAGCTTTCTTT; CDR3 protein: CASSELPVNTEAFF
CDR3 length: 14; clone size: NA; D gene: NA; V gene: TRBV2; J gene: TRBJ1-2; CDR3 DNA: TGTGCCAGCAGGAAGACAGGCTCCGACTATGGCTACACCTTC; CDR3 protein: CASRKTGSDYGYTF
CDR3 length: 18; clone size: NA; D gene: TRBD2; V gene: TRBV28; J gene: TRBJ2-1; CDR3 DNA: TGTGCCAGCAGTTCCCGCATCCCGACTAGCGGGGGGGCCTATGAGCAGTTCTTC; CDR3 protein: CASSSRIPTSGGAYEQFF
CDR3 length: 11; clone size: NA; D gene: NA; V gene: TRBV10-3; J gene: TRBJ1-2; CDR3 DNA: TGTGCCATCAGTGAAACTGGAGCCTACACCTTC; CDR3 protein: CAISETGAYTF
CDR3 length: 12; clone size: NA; D gene: NA; V gene: TRBV5-4; J gene: TRBJ1-1; CDR3 DNA: TGTGCCAGCAGCGGGGGGAGGGCGCGAGCTTTCTTT; CDR3 protein: CASSGGRARAFF